A selection of T cell receptor beta chains follows, all from one sample in a study of shared clonotypes between healthy human individuals. Sequenced by immunoSEQ multiplex PCR; TCRdb stores in-frame clones only, minus some. The table lists over a million clones, approximately 80% of them singletons, with approximately 0.56% in the top ten. Sequenced input: memory CD4+ T cells from PBMCs. The source of these receptors is a man between 18 and 35 years old in good health. Some clones in this sample may be carry-over from other donors' samples. The CDR3 runs from the conserved cysteine through the conserved F or W. A D gene is named only where the DNA matches it firmly.

>TRBD2|TRBJ2-7|TRBV30
TGTGCCTGTTCTAGCGGGAGCTTATCCTACGAGCAGTACTTC
CACSSGSLSYEQYF
>-|TRBJ2-7|TRBV7-4
TGTGCCAGCAGCTTAGCTTCAGACACCTACGAGCAGTACTTC
CASSLASDTYEQYF
>-|TRBJ2-5|TRBV27
TGTGCCAGCAGTTTAAGGTTCCAAGAGACCCAGTACTTC
CASSLRFQETQYF
>TRBD2|TRBJ2-1|TRBV5-1
TGCGCCAGCAGCTTGGGGGCTAGCGGACTCAATGAGCAGTTCTTC
CASSLGASGLNEQFF
>-|TRBJ1-2|TRBV20-1
TGCAGTGCCGGTCGAAGGGATGGCTACACCTTC
CSAGRRDGYTF
>TRBD2|TRBJ2-1|TRBV25-1
TGTGCCAGCAGTGAATCTAGCGGGAGAATTAGTTCGGCTGAGCAGTTCTTC
CASSESSGRISSAEQFF
>-|TRBJ2-7|TRBV7-6
TGTGCCAGCAGCTTAGAACAGGGCCTTCCCTACGAGCAGTACTTC
CASSLEQGLPYEQYF
>-|TRBJ2-7|TRBV7-6
TGTGCCAGCAGCTCCCACGGGTCTCAGGAGCAGTACTTC
CASSSHGSQEQYF
>-|TRBJ2-5|TRBV30
TGTGCCTGGACCGACGGGGTAATGGAGACCCAGTACTTC
CAWTDGVMETQYF
>-|TRBJ2-7|TRBV7-2
TGTGCCAGCAGCTCCTTGGGGCGAGCGGCGACCTACGAGCAGTACTTC
CASSSLGRAATYEQYF
>-|TRBJ2-6|TRBV19
TGTGCCAGTAGTATCAGCTCTGGGGCCAACGTCCTGACTTTC
CASSISSGANVLTF
>TRBD1|TRBJ2-1|TRBV11-1
TGTGCCAGCACCCCCGGACAGGGGCCCTACAATGAGCAGTTCTTC
CASTPGQGPYNEQFF
>-|TRBJ2-7|TRBV7-2
TGTGCCAGCAGCTTAGCTGGGGGGGAGCAGTACTTC
CASSLAGGEQYF
>-|TRBJ2-6|TRBV9
TGTGCCAGCAGCGTAGCTCGAGCACGTAGCTCTGGGGCCAACGTCCTGACTTTC
CASSVARARSSGANVLTF
>-|TRBJ1-4|TRBV19
TGTGCCAGTAGCCGAACAACTAATGAAAAACTGTTTTTT
CASSRTTNEKLFF
>TRBD2|TRBJ2-1|TRBV28
TGTGCCAGCAGGTCAGCTAGCGGGAGTTCCTACAATGAGCAGTTCTTC
CASRSASGSSYNEQFF
>TRBD2|TRBJ2-5|TRBV6-5
TGTGCCAGCAGTTACGGCCCTAGCGGGGCTCAAGAGACCCAGTACTTC
CASSYGPSGAQETQYF
>TRBD2|TRBJ2-3|TRBV7-2
TGTGCCAGCAGCTTAGTGATCGGACTAGGGGCAGATACGCAGTATTTT
CASSLVIGLGADTQYF
>TRBD2|TRBJ2-7|TRBV5-1
TGCGCCAGCAGCCTTTGGACTAGCGGGGACTACGAGCAGTACTTC
CASSLWTSGDYEQYF
>TRBD1|TRBJ2-4|TRBV30
TGTGCCTGGGGCGACAGGGCACTAGCCAAAAACATTCAGTACTTC
CAWGDRALAKNIQYF
>-|TRBJ2-1|TRBV7-2
TGTGCCAGCAGCCATCTCAATGAGCAGTTCTTC
CASSHLNEQFF
>-|TRBJ1-2|TRBV5-1
TGCGCCAGCAGCTTGGCCATGACGGACGATGGCTACACCTTC
CASSLAMTDDGYTF